This entry features one T cell receptor (beta chain) sequence. What it binds is unknown. Regarding treatment: some 20 received Ad26.COV2.S at low or high dose, single or two shots; roughly 5 received placebo; per-sample allocation not given. Sampling was done on day 63 after the first vaccine or placebo injection. The V and J ends lost 1 base and 7 bases, in that order; junction bases with no gene match: 10. This CDR3 contains 17 residues. Germline V gene data show CDR1 as SEHNR and CDR2 as FQNEAQ (reference sequence). The data originate from a study of Ad26.COV2.S vaccination and SARS-CoV-2 variants. Study-wide findings and caveats: Reported post-vaccination CD8+ and CD4+ T cell responses to spike showed substantial breadth.

The method was immunoSEQ multiplex PCR; TCRdb's version includes in-frame clones alone and lacks a portion of them. This table has around 450,000 clones, 75% to 90% appearing once. The source was peripheral blood, collected in a trial of Ad26.COV2.S vaccine versus placebo. This clonotype originated in a person aged 18-60 years who received the Ad26.COV2.S COVID-19 vaccine or a placebo. The chain couples TRBV7-9 to TRBJ2-1, with TRBD2 matching over 10 bases. In DNA form, the CDR3 reads TGTGCCAGCAGCTTAGAGACGTGGTCTAGCGGGGGTAATGAGCAGTTCTTC. Translating gives CASSLETWSSGGNEQFF.